The entry that follows covers one T cell receptor (beta chain) sequence. The study enrolled patients aged 18 to 65 with newly diagnosed hyperthyroidism of under 2 months' duration. Uncontrolled infection, other autoimmune disease, pregnancy or lactation excluded patients. Clinical symptoms, serum thyroxine, TRAb, thyroid ultrasound and orbital computed tomography informed diagnoses. The ends lost 6 bases at V and 4 bases at J; junction bases unmatched: 10. This CDR3 is built from 16 residues. Germline lookup yields CDR1 MNHEY and CDR2 SVGEGT. The data originate from a study of T cells in Graves' hyperthyroidism and ophthalmopathy. What was amplified from RNA transcripts were TCR beta CDR3 regions. The HTBI primer set served for first-round RT-PCR of the TCR CDR3. TCRdb passed the multiplex PCR reads through MiXCR, listing each CDR3 protein once. The table has around 580,000 distinct CDR3 sequences, approximately 15% seen once.

The chain is built from TRBV6-2 or TRBV6-3 and TRBJ1-5; TRBD1 matches 9 bases. This sequence was found in a woman aged 18-29 years with Graves' hyperthyroidism. Input material: blood. This CDR3 reads CASRPVDRGFNQPQHF. The CDR3 DNA follows: TGTGCCAGCAGACCGGTGGACAGGGGTTTTAATCAGCCCCAGCATTTT.